This is a list of T cell receptor beta chains from one sample in a study of blood T cell repertoires in COVID-19. Libraries were prepared by immunoSEQ multiplex PCR; TCRdb keeps only in-frame clonotypes and omits some of them. This sample has 150,000 to 200,000 clones, with approximately 85% found just once. The sample taken for sequencing was peripheral blood. The receptors were sampled from a woman older than 75 with COVID-19, enrolled during active disease. The CDR3 runs from the conserved cysteine through the conserved F or W. D genes are given only for firm matches. The size field is filled for only some rows; it gives once, few, many or a size class.

CAWSVTGRAEAFF,TGTGCCTGGAGTGTAACAGGGAGGGCTGAAGCTTTCTTT,TRBJ1-1,TRBV30,-,13,-
CASTSAGAAGGYEQYF,TGTGCCAGCACCTCGGCCGGTGCAGCCGGCGGATACGAGCAGTACTTC,TRBJ2-7,TRBV28,few,16,-
CASSEAGGRETQYF,TGTGCCAGCAGCGAAGCGGGGGGGCGGGAGACCCAGTACTTC,TRBJ2-5,TRBV7-8,-,14,TRBD2
CASRTGGNTGELFF,TGTGCCAGTAGAACAGGGGGTAATACCGGGGAGCTGTTTTTT,TRBJ2-2,TRBV19,-,14,TRBD1
CASSLDRLYGYTF,TGTGCCAGCAGTTTAGACAGGCTTTATGGCTACACCTTC,TRBJ1-2,TRBV12-3/TRBV12-4,-,13,-
CASSAIRTGNQPQHF,TGTGCCAGTAGTGCGATTAGGACAGGGAATCAGCCCCAGCATTTT,TRBJ1-5,TRBV19,-,15,TRBD1
CAWTQDRVGDTQYF,TGTGCCTGGACCCAGGACAGGGTGGGAGATACGCAGTATTTT,TRBJ2-3,TRBV30,-,14,TRBD1
CASSLRLAGGKTYEQYF,TGTGCCAGCAGCTTAAGACTAGCGGGGGGAAAGACCTACGAGCAGTACTTC,TRBJ2-7,TRBV13,-,17,TRBD2
CASSIWGTGGPNTEAFF,TGTGCCAGTAGTATCTGGGGGACAGGGGGGCCGAACACTGAAGCTTTCTTT,TRBJ1-1,TRBV19,-,17,TRBD1
CASNSFNSYEQYF,TGTGCCAGCAACTCTTTTAACAGCTACGAGCAGTACTTC,TRBJ2-7,TRBV6-5,-,13,-
CASSSNRGRSNQPQHF,TGTGCCAGCAGTTCAAACAGGGGGCGAAGCAATCAGCCCCAGCATTTT,TRBJ1-5,TRBV28,-,16,TRBD1
CASRQLRQGSDGYTF,TGTGCCAGCAGGCAACTCAGACAGGGCAGTGATGGCTACACCTTC,TRBJ1-2,TRBV2,few,15,TRBD1
CASSADRGPGYTF,TGTGCCAGCAGCGCAGACAGGGGGCCAGGCTACACCTTC,TRBJ1-2,TRBV2,-,13,TRBD1
CASSQGSGRSEQYF,TGTGCCAGCAGCCAAGGTAGCGGGAGAAGCGAGCAGTACTTC,TRBJ2-7,TRBV7-3,-,14,TRBD2
CASSETGTYVNYGYTF,TGCGCCAGCAGTGAAACCGGGACATACGTGAACTATGGCTACACCTTC,TRBJ1-2,TRBV10-1,-,16,-
CASSLFDRGSTDTQYF,TGTGCCAGCAGTTTATTCGACAGGGGGAGCACAGATACGCAGTATTTT,TRBJ2-3,TRBV27,-,16,TRBD1
CASVRDRYTDTQYF,TGTGCCAGCGTTCGGGACAGGTACACAGATACGCAGTATTTT,TRBJ2-3,TRBV2,-,14,TRBD1
CASSASGGSNEQFF,TGTGCCAGCAGTGCTAGCGGGGGTTCTAATGAGCAGTTCTTC,TRBJ2-1,TRBV2,-,14,TRBD2
CASSSGTGSYGYTF,TGCGCCAGCAGCTCCGGGACAGGTTCCTATGGCTACACCTTC,TRBJ1-2,TRBV5-1,-,14,TRBD1
CASSLGTSGMRETQYF,TGCGCCAGCAGCTTGGGGACTAGCGGGATGAGAGAGACCCAGTACTTC,TRBJ2-5,TRBV5-1,-,16,TRBD2
CASSSGSLEGGEKLFF,TGTGCCAGCTCATCTGGATCCCTTGAGGGCGGCGAAAAACTGTTTTTT,TRBJ1-4,TRBV18,-,16,-
CATRTSGGTDEQYF,TGTGCCACTCGGACTAGCGGGGGAACTGACGAGCAGTACTTC,TRBJ2-7,TRBV6-6,-,14,TRBD2
CASRTGAYSNQPQHF,TGTGCCAGTAGAACGGGTGCCTATAGCAATCAGCCCCAGCATTTT,TRBJ1-5,TRBV19,-,15,-
CATSPQGVSKETQYF,TGTGCCACCAGCCCACAGGGGGTTTCTAAAGAGACCCAGTACTTC,TRBJ2-5,TRBV15,-,15,TRBD1
CASSLAGGQETQYF,TGTGCCAGCAGCTTAGCAGGGGGCCAAGAGACCCAGTACTTC,TRBJ2-5,TRBV11-2,-,14,TRBD1
CASSQASGRAGGELFF,TGCGCCAGCAGCCAAGCTAGCGGGAGGGCTGGCGGGGAGCTGTTTTTT,TRBJ2-2,TRBV4-1,-,16,TRBD2
CASSFRGANTGELFF,TGCGCCAGCAGCTTTCGCGGGGCGAACACCGGGGAGCTGTTTTTT,TRBJ2-2,TRBV5-1,-,15,-
CASSPGPLIREQFF,TGTGCCAGCTCACCAGGGCCCCTGATTCGGGAGCAGTTCTTC,TRBJ2-1,TRBV18,once,14,-
CASSSRQGANEQYF,TGTGCCAGCAGCTCTCGACAGGGGGCCAACGAGCAGTACTTC,TRBJ2-7,TRBV7-8,-,14,TRBD1
CAISGGDGHNYGYTF,TGTGCCATCAGTGGGGGGGACGGCCACAACTATGGCTACACCTTC,TRBJ1-2,TRBV10-3,-,15,-
CASSPLGDTNSPLHF,TGTGCCAGCTCACCACTCGGGGATACCAATTCACCCCTCCACTTT,TRBJ1-6,TRBV18,few,15,-